The 20 T cell receptor beta chains reported below all come from one sample, sequenced in a study of blood T cell repertoires in COVID-19. Some clones are missing from TCRdb's copy, which holds only in-frame ones; the method was immunoSEQ multiplex PCR. This sample carries under 250,000 clones, around four fifths of them seen once, and the ten largest clones take 6% to 7%. Sequencing input: peripheral blood. Source of these receptors: a woman aged 60-70 years with active or convalescent COVID-19.

J is TRBJ2-3 and V is TRBV29-1; possibly TRBD2 for D (6 bases). The CDR3 contains 15 residues. Germline lookup yields CDR1 SQVTM and CDR2 ANQGSEA. The ends were cut back, 5 bases at V and 0 bases at J, with 15 bases in the middle. DNA for the CDR3: TGCAGCGTTAAATCCATCGGGGGTAGCACAGATACGCAGTATTTT. Protein: CSVKSIGGSTDTQYF.

The rearrangement links TRBV15 to TRBJ2-3; perhaps TRBD2 as D (5 bases). The CDR3 sequence is 13 residues long. CDR1 LNHNV and CDR2 YYDKDF come from the germline V gene (reference sequence). Trimming stripped 3 bases from V and 3 bases from J, with 7 bases between. CDR3 sequence: CATSRTGTDTQYF. CDR3 nucleotides: TGTGCCACCAGCAGGACGGGGACAGATACGCAGTATTTT.

This chain uses TRBV20-1 with TRBJ1-5; no clear D. Germline V lookup: CDR1 DFQATT, CDR2 SNEGSKA (reference sequence). The CDR3 contains 14 residues. Trimming removed 3 bases at V and 3 bases at J, with 12 bases between. CDR3 coding DNA: TGCAGTGCTAGTGCCCCCGGGGACAATCAGCCCCAGCATTTT. Protein: CSASAPGDNQPQHF.

The V and J genes are TRBV4-2 and TRBJ1-1, with TRBD1 as a possible D gene (6 bases). The V gene lost 1 base and the J gene lost 5 bases, with 8 bases spanning the gap. CDR3 length: 13 amino acids. Germline V lookup: CDR1 LGHNA, CDR2 YNFKEQ. The CDR3 is CASSQVDRTEAFF. The CDR3 DNA follows: TGTGCCAGCAGCCAAGTAGACAGGACTGAAGCTTTCTTT.

This chain connects TRBV7-9 to TRBJ2-1; 8 nucleotides line up with TRBD2. There are 15 residues in the CDR3. The junction had 8 bases not matched to a gene; V was cut back by 5 bases and J by 5 bases. The germline V gene has CDR1 SEHNR and CDR2 FQNEAQ (reference sequence). The CDR3 bases are TGTGCCAGCAGCCGCGGTAGCGGGACCCACAATGAGCAGTTCTTC. Amino acids: CASSRGSGTHNEQFF.

This sequence joins TRBV29-1 and TRBJ2-3; D is perhaps TRBD2 (5 bases). The CDR3 is 15 amino acids. The germline V gene encodes CDR1 SQVTM and CDR2 ANQGSEA. V lost 0 bases, J lost 0 bases, and 10 bases lay in between. Here the CDR3 reads CSVEERPGSTDTQYF. The CDR3 coding sequence is TGCAGCGTTGAAGAACGGCCGGGGAGCACAGATACGCAGTATTTT.

This chain links TRBV30 with TRBJ2-5; possibly TRBD1 for D (6 bases). Trimming shortened V by 2 bases and J by 1 base, and 14 bases separated the two germline ends. Germline V gives CDR1 GTSNPN, CDR2 SVGIG (reference sequence). This CDR3 is 15 amino acids long. CDR3 residues: CAWSKPGTLQETQYF. CDR3 bases: TGTGCCTGGAGTAAACCCGGGACACTCCAAGAGACCCAGTACTTC.

The chain recombines TRBV6-5 with TRBJ2-5; D remains ambiguous. Trimming took 5 bases from V and 2 from J, leaving 15 bases between them. CDR1 is MNHEY, CDR2 SVGAGI, per germline. This CDR3 has 15 amino acids. The CDR3 loop reads CASSTALGVQETQYF. The CDR3 DNA reads as TGTGCCAGCAGTACGGCCCTAGGCGTACAAGAGACCCAGTACTTC.

As for this clone: The sample has other DNA sequences that encode this CDR3 too. The chain is built from TRBV7-9 and TRBJ2-7; tentatively, D is TRBD2 (6 bases). Trimming stripped 1 base from V and 2 bases from J, with 9 bases between. Germline V lookup: CDR1 SEHNR, CDR2 FQNEAQ (reference sequence). The CDR3 consists of 14 residues. The CDR3 is CASSLGGLAYEQYF. The CDR3 region has the DNA TGTGCCAGCAGCTTAGGGGGACTCGCCTACGAGCAGTACTTC.

V and J are TRBV28 and TRBJ2-2; the match to TRBD1 covers 8 bases. The CDR3 loop spans 16 amino acids. Losses at the gene ends were 4 bases for V and 1 base for J; bases not matched to a gene: 5. CDR1 MDHEN and CDR2 SYDVKM come from the germline V gene. The CDR3 sequence is CASSSPGGMNTGELFF. The CDR3 DNA is TGTGCCAGCAGTTCCCCAGGGGGCATGAACACCGGGGAGCTGTTTTTT.

V and J are TRBV3-1 (or the pseudogene TRBV3-2) and TRBJ1-1; 8 bases map to TRBD1. The CDR3 sequence is 16 residues long. Germline lookup yields CDR1 LGHDT and CDR2 YNNKEL (reference sequence). The V segment lost 1 base and the J segment 3 bases; nucleotides outside the gene matches: 7. This CDR3 is CASSQVAGGAYTEAFF. The CDR3 DNA follows: TGTGCCAGCAGCCAAGTAGCAGGGGGCGCTTACACTGAAGCTTTCTTT.

About this clone itself: Additional DNA sequences in this sample encode the identical CDR3. The chain links TRBV6-2 or TRBV6-3 to TRBJ2-7; D unresolved. This CDR3 contains 11 residues. The germline V and J ends were trimmed by 6 bases and 2 bases, with 5 bases remaining between them. Germline CDR1 reads MNHEY; CDR2 reads SVGEGT. The CDR3 bases are TGTGCCAGCAGCTATGCCTACGAGCAGTACTTC. This gives the protein CASSYAYEQYF.

The CDR3 region has the DNA TGTGCCAGCAGCGGCACCGGGACAGGGAACACTGAAGCTTTCTTT. Residues: CASSGTGTGNTEAFF. The rearrangement uses TRBV11-2 and TRBJ1-1; 8 bases map to TRBD1. In germline, CDR1 is SGHAT, CDR2 FQNNGV. V lost 5 bases to trimming and J lost 1 base; unmatched junction nucleotides: 6. This CDR3 has 15 residues.

V usage is TRBV29-1 and J usage is TRBJ2-5; possibly TRBD2 for D (6 bases). The germline V gene encodes CDR1 SQVTM and CDR2 ANQGSEA. V lost 6 bases and J lost 4, with 18 bases in between. The CDR3 covers 14 residues. CDR3: CSVIMGGEGETQYF. CDR3 nucleotide sequence: TGCAGCGTAATTATGGGGGGAGAAGGAGAGACCCAGTACTTC.

This chain links TRBV6-1 with TRBJ1-2, with 12 bases fitting TRBD1. The germline V gene encodes CDR1 MNHNS and CDR2 SASEGT. The junction had 13 bases not matched to a gene; V was cut back by 6 bases and J by 8 bases. The CDR3 length is 16 residues. The CDR3 bases are TGTGCCAGCAGCGAACACCTAGCTGGGACAGGGGGCGGCTACACCTTC. Its protein product is CASSEHLAGTGGGYTF.

The V and J genes are TRBV28 and TRBJ1-2, with 7 bases matching TRBD1. J lost 4 bases, V lost 5 bases, and 10 bases had no gene match. Germline lookup yields CDR1 MDHEN and CDR2 SYDVKM. The CDR3 is 15 residues long. For the CDR3, the DNA is TGTGCCAGCAGTGACACCAGGGGGTCTAGCTATGGCTACACCTTC. It translates to CASSDTRGSSYGYTF.

The CDR3 is CASSQTGDNEQFF. Here the CDR3 DNA reads TGTGCCAGCAGCCAAACAGGGGACAATGAGCAGTTCTTC. The chain links TRBV7-3 to TRBJ2-1; 7 positions agree with TRBD1. Germline CDR1 SGHTA, CDR2 FQGTGA. This CDR3 contains 13 residues. V dropped 5 bases and J dropped 5; count of bases not matched to a gene: 3.

This clone was picked up a small number of times. This chain links TRBV30 with TRBJ2-1; 9 positions match TRBD2. The CDR3 loop spans 12 amino acids. Trimming cost V 5 bases and J 7 bases; bases outside gene matches: 3. Germline loops: CDR1 GTSNPN, CDR2 SVGIG (reference sequence). DNA of the CDR3: TGTGCCTGGCGCAGCGGGAGGAATGAGCAGTTCTTC. Its translation: CAWRSGRNEQFF. The full variable domain, in which reference TRBV30 and TRBJ2-1 provide the parts outside the CDR3, is SQTIHQWPATLVQPVGSPLSLECTVEGTSNPNLYWYRQAAGRGLQLLFYSVGIGQISSEVPQNLSASRPQDRQFILSSKKLLLSDSGFYLCAWRSGRNEQFFGPGTRLTVL.

Only a few counts were recorded for this clone. The chain employs TRBV6-1 and TRBJ2-3, with 7 nucleotides matching TRBD1. The trim removed 2 bases at V and 0 bases at J, leaving 2 bases unmatched. The CDR3 covers 15 residues. CDR1 and CDR2 (germline): MNHNS, SASEGT. The chain's CDR3 is CASSEIRGSTDTQYF. CDR3 in DNA: TGTGCCAGCAGTGAAATCAGGGGGAGCACAGATACGCAGTATTTT.

This clone was detected only a few times. A read error may account for a junction end that differs from germline. The chain carries TRBV7-7 and TRBJ2-1, with 11 bases fitting TRBD2. This CDR3 is 18 amino acids long. In germline, CDR1 is SSHAT, CDR2 FNYEAQ (reference sequence). CDR3 sequence: CASSSTFSGRDPLDEQFF. CDR3 nucleotides: TGTGCTAGCAGCTCGACCTTTAGCGGGAGGGACCCCCTTGATGAGCAGTTCTTC.